This T cell receptor (beta chain) was found in a study of Ad26.COV2.S vaccination and SARS-CoV-2 variants. Study-level background: The donor participated in the COV1001 trial, in its Ad26.COV2.S arm.

Clones were sequenced by immunoSEQ multiplex PCR, and TCRdb holds only the in-frame ones, with some missing. The sample has 450,000 to 550,000 clones, about 88% seen once; the top ten hold 1.5% to 2%. Noted treatment: roughly 19 received Ad26.COV2.S at low or high dose, single or two shots; roughly 5 received placebo; per-sample allocation not given. Sampling was performed 63 days after the first vaccine or placebo injection. The administered vaccine (an Ad26 vector) expressed Wuhan-strain SARS-CoV-2 spike. Points from the study as a whole: Possible underestimation of total T cell responses by the TCR breadth and depth analyses was noted.

With respect to this clone: Its antigen remains unidentified.

The ends were cut back, 4 bases at V and 3 bases at J, with 17 bases in the middle. Germline CDR1 reads SGDLS; CDR2 reads YYNGEE. This CDR3 has 15 amino acids. Sequenced material: peripheral blood, taken in a trial of Ad26.COV2.S vaccine versus placebo. The J gene is TRBJ2-7, the V gene TRBV9; D might be TRBD1 or TRBD2, each matching 5 bases. The source of this sequence is a person aged 18-65 years who received the Ad26.COV2.S COVID-19 vaccine or a placebo. CDR3 sequence (DNA): TGTGCCAGCAGCCCCGCCGGGACCCCCGGCTACGAGCAGTACTTC. Its translation is CASSPAGTPGYEQYF.